The 7 T cell receptor beta chains below were found in one sample sequenced in a study of tumor T cells in aggressive B-cell lymphoma. Profiling relied on immunoSEQ multiplex PCR, and the TCRdb table lists in-frame clones only, not all of them. The sample consists of 9,000 to 13,000 clones, around 90% of them appearing once. Source material: tumor tissue. These TCRs come from an adult with diffuse large B cell lymphoma.

V and J are TRBV5-1 and TRBJ2-5; 7 nucleotides match TRBD1. The trim removed 4 bases at V and 2 bases at J, leaving 8 bases unmatched. CDR1 and CDR2 (germline): SGHRS, YFSETQ. The CDR3 runs to 15 residues. CDR3 DNA: TGCGCCAGCAGCCAAAGCGAGGGGGCTCAAGAGACCCAGTACTTC. Its translation: CASSQSEGAQETQYF. The variable domain in full, completed from reference TRBV5-1 and TRBJ2-5, reads KAGVTQTPRYLIKTRGQQVTLSCSPISGHRSVSWYQQTPGQGLQFLFEYFSETQRNKGNFPGRFSGRQFSNSRSEMNVSTLELGDSALYLCASSQSEGAQETQYFGPGTRLLVL.

This sequence joins TRBV11-2 and TRBJ1-2; the D gene is possibly TRBD1 (5 bases). Germline V lookup: CDR1 SGHAT, CDR2 FQNNGV. The CDR3 loop spans 12 amino acids. The germline V and J ends were trimmed by 4 bases and 8 bases, with 11 bases remaining between them. CDR3 DNA: TGTGCCAGCAGCTGGACATACGAAGGCTACACCTTC. It codes for CASSWTYEGYTF.

Only a few counts were recorded for this clone. The CDR3, as DNA: TGTGCCTGGAGTCTGATACAGGAAAAACTGTTTTTT. It is translated as CAWSLIQEKLFF. The rearrangement links TRBV30 to TRBJ1-4; D unresolved. With 2 bases removed from V and 8 bases from J, the gap between germline ends came to 9 bases. Germline V gene data show CDR1 as GTSNPN and CDR2 as SVGIG (reference sequence). The CDR3 is 12 residues long.

The chain recombines TRBV18 with TRBJ1-1, with 7 bases aligning to TRBD1. The germline V gene has CDR1 KGHSH and CDR2 LQKENI. V shed 8 bases and J 0 bases; nucleotides not matched to a gene: 3. This CDR3 region has 13 residues. As DNA, the CDR3 is TGTGCCAGCCGGGGACAGTTGAACACTGAAGCTTTCTTT. Its translation: CASRGQLNTEAFF.

The chain combines TRBV2 with TRBJ1-4; tentatively, D is TRBD1 (5 bases). The CDR3 totals 15 residues. The V gene lost 1 base and the J gene lost 7 bases, with 13 bases spanning the gap. Germline-derived CDR1 and CDR2 are SNHLY and FYNNEI. CDR3 sequence (DNA): TGTGCCAGCAGTGAAGGCGGGGGATTTGGTGAAAAACTGTTTTTT. As protein: CASSEGGGFGEKLFF.

The gene calls are TRBV14 and TRBJ1-4, with D unresolved. The CDR3 length is 15 residues. Germline loops: CDR1 SGHDN, CDR2 FVKESK. Trimming took off 1 base at V and 4 bases at J, with 10 bases between the two ends. In nucleotides, the CDR3 is TGTGCCAGCAGCCAAGTCCCCGGCGGTAATGAAAAACTGTTTTTT. Its protein is CASSQVPGGNEKLFF.

The rearrangement links TRBV20-1 to TRBJ2-3, with D maybe TRBD2 (5 bases). The CDR3 is 11 amino acids. The germline V gene encodes CDR1 DFQATT and CDR2 SNEGSKA (reference sequence). The V end lost 3 bases, the J end lost 11 bases, and 12 bases lay between the germline ends. CDR3 protein: CSASSGLEQYF. The DNA of the CDR3 is TGCAGTGCTAGCTCCGGACTCGAGCAGTATTTT.